This T cell receptor beta chain was obtained from a study of STAT3 mutations in large granular lymphocyte leukemia. Study overall: Approximately 40% of treated T-LGLL patients showed hematologic response to immunosuppression. Notes on the study in general: A small but highly pathogenic clone may have been missed. In T-cell large granular lymphocyte leukemia, about half of patients showed multiple immunodominant subclonotypes. Clonal expansion was inferred from samples taken at other timepoints.

Roughly 41,000 productive templates were obtained per sample on average. Measured with immunoSEQ multiplex PCR; TCRdb has only the in-frame clones, and not every one. The sample records 3,500 to 5,000 clones, 82% being singletons. About this clone: Its antigen is still unknown.

This sequence originates from a boy aged 5 to 17 with T-cell large granular lymphocyte leukemia. Some clones in this sample may be carry-over from other donors' samples. The sequenced sample was peripheral blood mononuclear cells.

As DNA, the CDR3 is TGTGCCGCCGGGACAGGGGGCGAAATGGAGTACTTC. Translated, it gives CAAGTGGEMEYF. The J gene is TRBJ2-7, the V gene TRBV6-1, with 12 nucleotides matching TRBD1. Germline V lookup: CDR1 MNHNS, CDR2 SASEGT. The length of the CDR3 is 12 residues. Trimming removed 11 bases from V and 11 bases from J; junction bases left unmatched: 10.